The 11 T cell receptor beta chains below come from one sample, sequenced in a study of CD8 T cells in Susac syndrome. Random hexamers were used to reverse transcribe roughly 0.45 to 1 ug of RNA. TCRdb independently ran MiXCR on the immunoSEQ multiplex PCR reads; one entry per CDR3 protein. The repertoire consists of about 180,000 distinct CDR3 sequences, with approximately 94% occurring once and the leading ten covering 0.1% to 0.12%. The sample taken for sequencing was CD4+ T cells from PBMCs. The receptor source for this set is a human donor with Susac syndrome.

The chain is built from TRBV20-1 and TRBJ1-2; D remains unclear. Per the germline V gene, CDR1 is DFQATT and CDR2 is SNEGSKA (reference sequence). Deletions cut 4 bases from V and 3 bases from J, with 9 bases between. This CDR3 is 12 amino acids long. The CDR3 DNA is TGCAGTGCTATTCAGCTTCACTATGGCTACACCTTC. Its protein is CSAIQLHYGYTF.

This chain joins TRBV2 and TRBJ2-1; a weak D match, TRBD2 (5 bases). Trimming stripped 5 bases from V and 6 bases from J, with 11 bases between. This CDR3 comprises 13 residues. The V gene's germline CDR1 is SNHLY and CDR2 FYNNEI. The CDR3 loop is CASSSEVGNEQFF. The CDR3 nucleotides read TGTGCCAGCAGTTCGGAGGTAGGCAATGAGCAGTTCTTC.

In DNA, the CDR3 is TGTGCCAGCTCACCCACAAGACCTTCACCCCTCCACTTT. Amino acids: CASSPTRPSPLHF. V is TRBV18 and J is TRBJ1-6, with no clear D. This CDR3 spans 13 amino acids. Looked up from germline, CDR1 is KGHSH and CDR2 is LQKENI. V dropped 3 bases and J dropped 9 bases, with 9 bases sitting between them.

The genes are TRBV29-1 and TRBJ2-2, with 8 bases that match TRBD2. V lost 3 bases and J lost 5; bases outside the gene matches: 8. Germline V gene lookup returns CDR1 SQVTM and CDR2 ANQGSEA. The CDR3 sequence is 15 residues long. In DNA form, the CDR3 reads TGCAGCGTTGATGGAGGTAGCGGGGTAACCGGGGAGCTGTTTTTT. Translation: CSVDGGSGVTGELFF.

The V gene is TRBV7-7, the J gene TRBJ2-1; no reliable D call. V was pared by 6 bases and J by 0 bases, with 12 bases between. CDR1 and CDR2 (germline): SSHAT, FNYEAQ (reference sequence). There are 15 residues in the CDR3. In nucleotides, the CDR3 is TGTGCCAGCAGGCTCTTAGACTCCTCCTACAATGAGCAGTTCTTC. Its translation is CASRLLDSSYNEQFF.

V usage is TRBV11-3 and J usage is TRBJ1-1; no firm D call. The CDR3 consists of 15 residues. Germline loops: CDR1 SGHNT, CDR2 YENEEA. V was shortened by 5 bases and J by 1 base, with 14 bases between the two germline ends. The CDR3 DNA is TGTGCCAGCAGCCCGGAAGGAACTGCGAACACTGAAGCTTTCTTT. This encodes CASSPEGTANTEAFF.

The V and J genes are TRBV20-1 and TRBJ2-5, with 12 bases that match TRBD2. Germline CDR1 DFQATT, CDR2 SNEGSKA (reference sequence). The CDR3 sequence is 14 residues long. V was clipped by 3 bases and J by 3 bases; unmatched bases: 2. The CDR3 DNA is TGCAGTGCTAGTCGGACTAGCGGGGAAGAGACCCAGTACTTC. Protein sequence: CSASRTSGEETQYF.

V is TRBV12-5 and J is TRBJ2-1; D not certain. Trimming took off 4 bases at V and 4 bases at J, with 8 bases between the two ends. The germline gives CDR1 LGHNT, CDR2 FRNRAP. The CDR3 runs to 13 residues. The CDR3 region has the DNA TGTGCTAGTGGTTCTAGAAAGTACAATGAGCAGTTCTTC. This sequence encodes CASGSRKYNEQFF.

This chain links TRBV7-9 with TRBJ2-7, with 8 bases matching TRBD1. V shed 4 bases and J 2 bases; nucleotides not matched to a gene: 4. The CDR3 length is 14 residues. Germline values: CDR1 SEHNR, CDR2 FQNEAQ (reference sequence). The CDR3 DNA sequence: TGTGCCAGCAGCTGGGACAGGAGAGCCTACGAGCAGTACTTC. Translation: CASSWDRRAYEQYF.

The chain employs TRBV25-1 and TRBJ1-2; D ambiguous. Germline V gene sequence: CDR1 MGHDK, CDR2 SYGVNS. Deletions cut 3 bases from V and 8 bases from J, with 16 bases between. The CDR3 sequence is 14 residues long. The CDR3 bases are TGTGCCAGCAGTGAGAGTTCTTGGACGGGAGGCTACACCTTC. It translates to CASSESSWTGGYTF.

This clonotype was counted only a few times. The V gene is TRBV20-1, the J gene TRBJ2-7; TRBD1 matches 7 bases. The CDR3 extends over 15 amino acids. Trimming cost V 6 bases and J 0 bases; bases outside gene matches: 11. Germline values: CDR1 DFQATT, CDR2 SNEGSKA (reference sequence). DNA of the CDR3: TGCAGTGCCCGACCAATGACAGGGTTCTCCTACGAGCAGTACTTC. It specifies CSARPMTGFSYEQYF.